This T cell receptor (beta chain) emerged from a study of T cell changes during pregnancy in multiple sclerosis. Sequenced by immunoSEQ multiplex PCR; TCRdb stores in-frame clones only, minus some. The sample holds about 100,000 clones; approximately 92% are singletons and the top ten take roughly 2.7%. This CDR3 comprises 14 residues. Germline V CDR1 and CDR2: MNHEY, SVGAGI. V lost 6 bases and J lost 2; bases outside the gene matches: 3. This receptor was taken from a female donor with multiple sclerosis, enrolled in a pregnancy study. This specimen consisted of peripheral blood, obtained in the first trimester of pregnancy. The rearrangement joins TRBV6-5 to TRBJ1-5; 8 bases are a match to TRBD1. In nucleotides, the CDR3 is TGTGCCAGCAGACGGACAGGGCGCAATCAGCCCCAGCATTTT. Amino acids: CASRRTGRNQPQHF.